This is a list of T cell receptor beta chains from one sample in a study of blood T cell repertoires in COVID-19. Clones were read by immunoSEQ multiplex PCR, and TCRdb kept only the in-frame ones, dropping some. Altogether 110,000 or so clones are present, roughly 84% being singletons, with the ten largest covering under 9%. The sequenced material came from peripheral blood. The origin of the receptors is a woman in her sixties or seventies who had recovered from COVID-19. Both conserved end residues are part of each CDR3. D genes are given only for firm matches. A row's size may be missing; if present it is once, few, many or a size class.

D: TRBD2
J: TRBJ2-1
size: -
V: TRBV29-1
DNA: TGCAGCGTTGAAACGGGACTAGCGGGGGAATACAATGAGCAGTTCTTC
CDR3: CSVETGLAGEYNEQFF

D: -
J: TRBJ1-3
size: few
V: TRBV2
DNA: TGTGCCAGCAGTAAACAAACCAACTCTGGAAACACCATATATTTT
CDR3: CASSKQTNSGNTIYF

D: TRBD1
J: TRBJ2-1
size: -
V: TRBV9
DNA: TGTGCCAGCAGCGTAGCTCCGCCGGGACAGGGGTACAATGAGCAGTTCTTC
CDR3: CASSVAPPGQGYNEQFF

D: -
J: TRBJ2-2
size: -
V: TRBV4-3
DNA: TGCGCCAGCAGCCACACGGGAGTAAGGGCCGGGGAGCTGTTTTTT
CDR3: CASSHTGVRAGELFF

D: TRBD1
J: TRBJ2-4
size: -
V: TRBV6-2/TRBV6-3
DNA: TGTGCCAGCAGTTCTCGACAGGGGGTTAACATTCAGTACTTC
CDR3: CASSSRQGVNIQYF

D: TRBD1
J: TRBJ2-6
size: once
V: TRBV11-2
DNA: TGTGCCAGCAGCTTATTTACAGGGGCCTTCTCTGGGGCCAACGTCCTGACTTTC
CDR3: CASSLFTGAFSGANVLTF

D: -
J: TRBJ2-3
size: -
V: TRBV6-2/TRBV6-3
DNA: TGTGCCAGCAGTTACTCGAGGCAGGATACGCAGTATTTT
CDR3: CASSYSRQDTQYF

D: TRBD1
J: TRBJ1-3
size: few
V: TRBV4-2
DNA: TGTGCCAGCAGCCGTACAGGGGTCAATAGGGGCACCATATATTTT
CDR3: CASSRTGVNRGTIYF

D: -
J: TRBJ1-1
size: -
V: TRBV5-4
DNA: TGTGCCAGCAGCGCCCGACAGGTGAACACTGAAGCTTTCTTT
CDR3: CASSARQVNTEAFF

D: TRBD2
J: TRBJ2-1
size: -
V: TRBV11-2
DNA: TGTGCCAGCAGCCCAAGCGGGGGGGGGTACAATGAGCAGTTCTTC
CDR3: CASSPSGGGYNEQFF

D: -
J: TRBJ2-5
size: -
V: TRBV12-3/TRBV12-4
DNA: TGTGCCAGCAGTGCAGAAGAGACCCAGTACTTC
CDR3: CASSAEETQYF

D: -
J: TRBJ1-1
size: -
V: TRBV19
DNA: TGTGCCAGTAGTCCCGGTTGGGTGAGGGAGAACACTGAAGCTTTCTTT
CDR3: CASSPGWVRENTEAFF

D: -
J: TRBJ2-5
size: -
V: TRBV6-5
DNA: TGTGCCAGCAGTTACTCGCCATCCACGGGGACCCAGTACTTC
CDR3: CASSYSPSTGTQYF

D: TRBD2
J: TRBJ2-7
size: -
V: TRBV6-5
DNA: TGTGCCAGCAGCAGAACGGGAGGTCCCTACGAGCAGTACTTC
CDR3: CASSRTGGPYEQYF

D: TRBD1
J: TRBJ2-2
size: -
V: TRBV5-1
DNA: TGCGCCAGCAGCGCTGACAGGGGGCTGGACGGGGAGCTGTTTTTT
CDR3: CASSADRGLDGELFF

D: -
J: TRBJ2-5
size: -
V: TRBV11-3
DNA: TGTGCCAGCAGCTTAGGCCAGGCCTCGGAAGAGACCCAGTACTTC
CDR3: CASSLGQASEETQYF

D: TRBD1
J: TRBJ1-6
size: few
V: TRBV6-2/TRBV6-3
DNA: TGTGCCAGCAGTCCACCGACAGGGTATAATTCACCCCTCCACTTT
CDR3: CASSPPTGYNSPLHF

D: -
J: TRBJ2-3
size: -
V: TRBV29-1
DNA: TGCAGCGAAAGGGGGGGGGCCGGCACAGATACGCAGTATTTT
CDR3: CSERGGAGTDTQYF

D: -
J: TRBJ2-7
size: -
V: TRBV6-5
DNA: TGTGCCAGCAGGACCTCTTACAGGGTGGGCTACGAGCAGTACTTC
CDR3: CASRTSYRVGYEQYF

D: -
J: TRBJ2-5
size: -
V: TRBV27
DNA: TGTGCCAGCAGTTTCGCGCCGGGGGTGGGGGAGACCCAGTACTTC
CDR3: CASSFAPGVGETQYF

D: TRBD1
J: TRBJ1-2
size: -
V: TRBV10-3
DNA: TGTGCCATCAGTCAGGAAGGGGGCTGGGGCTATGGCTACACCTTC
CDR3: CAISQEGGWGYGYTF

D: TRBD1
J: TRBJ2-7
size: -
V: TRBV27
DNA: TGTGCCAGCAGTCCACGTCGGGGACAGGGTTGGGAGCAGTACTTC
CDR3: CASSPRRGQGWEQYF

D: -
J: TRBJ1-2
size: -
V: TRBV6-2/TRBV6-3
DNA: TGTGCCAGCAGCTCCTATGGGGGCAGGGGCGACTATGGCTACACCTTC
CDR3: CASSSYGGRGDYGYTF